This entry describes one TCR beta chain. Its specificity is unknown. Assay used: immunoSEQ multiplex PCR; TCRdb lists only in-frame clones, some missing. The repertoire has 100,000 to 150,000 clones, 85% to 90% of them found once; the top ten carry roughly 11%. The data originate from a study of T cell responses to AZD1222 COVID-19 vaccine. Whole-study results and caveats: Dominant CD4 TCR responses targeted spike regions 160-218 and 743-854. Researchers took repertoire samples only after the peak T cell response had come. White British donors predominated, females outnumbered males, and clonal diversity was possibly underestimated. The number of AZD1222 recipients seropositive at baseline was only 5 to 7.

Germline CDR1 MNHEY, CDR2 SVGAGI. The length of the CDR3 is 15 residues. The trim removed 6 bases at V and 0 bases at J, leaving 2 bases unmatched. Sequenced here: peripheral blood, sampled on day 0 of MenACWY control vaccination. The chain recombines TRBV6-5 with TRBJ2-3; 11 bases match TRBD2. The sequence was collected from an adult in good health. The DNA for the CDR3 is TGTGCCAGCAGGGCTAGCGGGAGGAGCACAGATACGCAGTATTTT. Translated, it gives CASRASGRSTDTQYF.